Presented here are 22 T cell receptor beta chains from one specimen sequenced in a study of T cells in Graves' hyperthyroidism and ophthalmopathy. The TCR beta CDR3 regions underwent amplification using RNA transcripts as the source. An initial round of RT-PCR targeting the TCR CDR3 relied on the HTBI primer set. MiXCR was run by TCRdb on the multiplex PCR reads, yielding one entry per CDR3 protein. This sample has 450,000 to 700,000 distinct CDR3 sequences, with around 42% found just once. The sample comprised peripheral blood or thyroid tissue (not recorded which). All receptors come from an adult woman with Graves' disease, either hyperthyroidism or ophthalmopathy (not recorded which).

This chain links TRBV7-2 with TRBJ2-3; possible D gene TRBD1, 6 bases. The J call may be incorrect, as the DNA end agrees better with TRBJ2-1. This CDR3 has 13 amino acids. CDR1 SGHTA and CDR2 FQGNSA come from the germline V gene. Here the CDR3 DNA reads TGTGCCAGCAGCTCTCAGGACAGCGGTGGGCAGTTCTTC. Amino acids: CASSSQDSGGQFF.

The CDR3 nucleotides read TGTGCCAGCAGCCGAACCGCGGCGGGACAGGGAAACACTGAAGCTTTCTTT. Protein: CASSRTAAGQGNTEAFF. V and J are TRBV7-3 and TRBJ1-1; 9 bases agree with TRBD1. The V gene's germline CDR1 is SGHTA and CDR2 FQGTGA. This CDR3 is 17 amino acids long. V lost 5 bases, J lost 2 bases, and 12 bases stayed unmatched.

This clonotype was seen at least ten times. In DNA, the CDR3 is TGTGCCAGCAGCTTAGACCGGGGGCGGGAAGGCTACACCTTC. This gives the protein CASSLDRGREGYTF. The genes are TRBV11-2 and TRBJ1-2; TRBD1 is a possible D gene (6 bases). Trimming cost V 0 bases and J 8 bases, with 13 bases left between them. CDR3 size: 14 residues. Germline V gives CDR1 SGHAT, CDR2 FQNNGV.

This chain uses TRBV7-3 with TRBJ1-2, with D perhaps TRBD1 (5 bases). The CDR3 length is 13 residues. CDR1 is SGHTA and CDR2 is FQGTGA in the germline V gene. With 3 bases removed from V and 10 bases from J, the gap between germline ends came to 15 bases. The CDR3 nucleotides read TGTGCCAGCAGCTTCAGCAGGGCTGCATCCTACACCTTC. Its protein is CASSFSRAASYTF.

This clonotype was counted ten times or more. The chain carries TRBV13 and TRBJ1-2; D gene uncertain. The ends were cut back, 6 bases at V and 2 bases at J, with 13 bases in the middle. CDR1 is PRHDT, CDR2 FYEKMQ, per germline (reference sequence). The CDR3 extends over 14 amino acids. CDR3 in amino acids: CASRVARGNYGYTF. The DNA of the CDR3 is TGTGCCAGCAGGGTAGCAAGAGGGAACTATGGCTACACCTTC. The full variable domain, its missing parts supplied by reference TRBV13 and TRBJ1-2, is AAGVIQSPRHLIKEKRETATLKCYPIPRHDTVYWYQQGPGQDPQFLISFYEKMQSDKGSIPDRFSAQQFSDYHSELNMSSLELGDSALYFCASRVARGNYGYTFGSGTRLTVV.

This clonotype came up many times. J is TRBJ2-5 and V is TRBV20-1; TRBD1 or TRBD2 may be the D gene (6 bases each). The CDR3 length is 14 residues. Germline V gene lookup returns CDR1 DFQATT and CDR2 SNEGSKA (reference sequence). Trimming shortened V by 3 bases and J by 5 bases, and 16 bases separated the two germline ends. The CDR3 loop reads CSARDSGARETQYF. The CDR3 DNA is TGCAGTGCTAGGGATTCGGGGGCTCGTGAGACCCAGTACTTC.

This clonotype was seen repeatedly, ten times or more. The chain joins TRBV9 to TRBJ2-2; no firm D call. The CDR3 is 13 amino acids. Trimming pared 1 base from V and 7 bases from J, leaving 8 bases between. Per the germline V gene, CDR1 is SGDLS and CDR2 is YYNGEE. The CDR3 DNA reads TGTGCCAGCAGCGTATCTGGGATCGGGGAGCTGTTTTTT. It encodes CASSVSGIGELFF. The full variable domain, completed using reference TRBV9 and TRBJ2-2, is DSGVTQTPKHLITATGQRVTLRCSPRSGDLSVYWYQQSLDQGLQFLIQYYNGEERAKGNILERFSAQQFPDLHSELNLSSLELGDSALYFCASSVSGIGELFFGEGSRLTVL.

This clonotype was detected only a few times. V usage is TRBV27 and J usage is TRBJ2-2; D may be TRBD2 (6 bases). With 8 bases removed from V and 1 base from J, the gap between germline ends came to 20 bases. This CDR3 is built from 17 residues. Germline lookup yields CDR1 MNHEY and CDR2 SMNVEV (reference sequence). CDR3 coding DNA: TGTGCCAGCTCTAAACTGGGAGGCCCAAGGAACACCGGGGAGCTGTTTTTT. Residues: CASSKLGGPRNTGELFF.

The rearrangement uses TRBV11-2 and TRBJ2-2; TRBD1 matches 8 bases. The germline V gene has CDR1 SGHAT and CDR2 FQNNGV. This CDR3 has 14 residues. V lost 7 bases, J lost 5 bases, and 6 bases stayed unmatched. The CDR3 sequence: CASNSGQETGELFF. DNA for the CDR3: TGTGCCAGCAACTCGGGACAGGAAACCGGGGAGCTGTTTTTT.

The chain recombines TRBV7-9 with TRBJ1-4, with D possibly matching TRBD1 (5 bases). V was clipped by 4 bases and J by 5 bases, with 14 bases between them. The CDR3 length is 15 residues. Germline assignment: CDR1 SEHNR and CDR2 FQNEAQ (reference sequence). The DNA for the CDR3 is TGTGCCAGCAGCTCAGAGGGGAAGAGGAATGAAAAACTGTTTTTT. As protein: CASSSEGKRNEKLFF.

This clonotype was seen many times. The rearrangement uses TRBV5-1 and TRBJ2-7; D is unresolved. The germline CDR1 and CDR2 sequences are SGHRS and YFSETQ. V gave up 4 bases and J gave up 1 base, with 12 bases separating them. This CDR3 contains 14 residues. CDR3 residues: CASSAEAASYEQYF. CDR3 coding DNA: TGCGCCAGCAGCGCCGAGGCAGCATCCTACGAGCAGTACTTC.

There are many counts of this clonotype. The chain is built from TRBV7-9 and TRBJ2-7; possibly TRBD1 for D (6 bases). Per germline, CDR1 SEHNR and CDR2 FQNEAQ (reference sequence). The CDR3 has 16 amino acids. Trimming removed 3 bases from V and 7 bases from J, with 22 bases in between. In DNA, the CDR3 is TGTGCCAGCAGCTTGTTTGCGGCGGACAGACGTGTGGAGCAGTACTTC. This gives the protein CASSLFAADRRVEQYF.

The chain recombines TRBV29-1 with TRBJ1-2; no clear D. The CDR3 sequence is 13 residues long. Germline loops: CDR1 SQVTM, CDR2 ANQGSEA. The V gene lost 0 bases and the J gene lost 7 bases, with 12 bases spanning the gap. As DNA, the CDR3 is TGCAGCGTTGAAGATCCATGGGGTTCTGGCTACACCTTC. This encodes CSVEDPWGSGYTF.

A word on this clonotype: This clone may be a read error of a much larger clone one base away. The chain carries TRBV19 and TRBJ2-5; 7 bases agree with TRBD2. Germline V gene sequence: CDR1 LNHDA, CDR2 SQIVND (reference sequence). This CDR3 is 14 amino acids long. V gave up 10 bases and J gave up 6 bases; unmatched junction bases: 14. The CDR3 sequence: CATTASGPTKTQYF. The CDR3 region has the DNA TGTGCCACCACGGCTAGCGGCCCGACCAAGACCCAGTACTTC. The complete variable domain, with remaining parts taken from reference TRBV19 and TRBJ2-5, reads DGGITQSPKYLFRKEGQNVTLSCEQNLNHDAMYWYRQDPGQGLRLIYYSQIVNDFQKGDIAEGYSVSREKKESFPLTVTSAQKNPTAFYLCATTASGPTKTQYFGPGTRLLVL.

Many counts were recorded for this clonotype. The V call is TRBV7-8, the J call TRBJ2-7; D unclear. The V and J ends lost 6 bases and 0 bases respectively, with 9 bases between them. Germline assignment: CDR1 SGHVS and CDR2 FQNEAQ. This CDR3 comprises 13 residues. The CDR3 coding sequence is TGTGCCAGCAGTGACGTGAGCTCCTACGAGCAGTACTTC. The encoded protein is CASSDVSSYEQYF.

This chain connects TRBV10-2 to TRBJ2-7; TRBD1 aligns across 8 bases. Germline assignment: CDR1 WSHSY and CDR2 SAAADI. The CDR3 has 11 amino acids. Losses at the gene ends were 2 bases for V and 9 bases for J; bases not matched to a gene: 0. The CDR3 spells CASSETGGQYF. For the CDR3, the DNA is TGCGCCAGCAGTGAGACAGGGGGGCAGTACTTC.

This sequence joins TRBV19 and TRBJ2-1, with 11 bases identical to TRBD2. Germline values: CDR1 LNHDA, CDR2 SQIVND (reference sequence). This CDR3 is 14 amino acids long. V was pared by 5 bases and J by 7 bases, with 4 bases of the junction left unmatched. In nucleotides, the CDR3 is TGTGCCAGTAGTGAACTAGCGGGAGAAAATGAGCAGTTCTTC. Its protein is CASSELAGENEQFF.

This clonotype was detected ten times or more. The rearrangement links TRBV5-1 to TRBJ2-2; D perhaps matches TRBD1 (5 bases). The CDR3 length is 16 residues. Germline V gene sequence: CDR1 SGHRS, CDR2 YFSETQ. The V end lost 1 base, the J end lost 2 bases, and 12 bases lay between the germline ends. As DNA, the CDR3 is TGCGCCAGCAGCTTGAATCAGGGCACAAACACCGGGGAGCTGTTTTTT. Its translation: CASSLNQGTNTGELFF.

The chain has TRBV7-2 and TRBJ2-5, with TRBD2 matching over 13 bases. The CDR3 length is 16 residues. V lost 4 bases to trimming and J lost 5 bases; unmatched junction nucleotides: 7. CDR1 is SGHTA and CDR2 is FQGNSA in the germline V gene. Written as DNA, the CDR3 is TGTGCCAGCAGCTGGACTAGCGGGAGAGTTTACGAGACCCAGTACTTC. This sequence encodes CASSWTSGRVYETQYF.

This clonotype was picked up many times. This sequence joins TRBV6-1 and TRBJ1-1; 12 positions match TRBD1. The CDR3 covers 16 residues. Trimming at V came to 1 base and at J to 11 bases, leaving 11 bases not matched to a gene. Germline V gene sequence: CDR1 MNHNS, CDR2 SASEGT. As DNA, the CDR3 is TGTGCCAGCAGTGAAGACCTCGGGACAGGGGGCGCCGGGGCTTTCTTT. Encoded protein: CASSEDLGTGGAGAFF.

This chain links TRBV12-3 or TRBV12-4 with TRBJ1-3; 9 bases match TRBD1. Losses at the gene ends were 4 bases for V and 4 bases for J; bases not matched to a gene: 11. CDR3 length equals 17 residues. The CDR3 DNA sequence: TGTGCCAGCAGTTGGCCGGGACAGGGAGTGGACGGAAACACCATATATTTT. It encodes CASSWPGQGVDGNTIYF.

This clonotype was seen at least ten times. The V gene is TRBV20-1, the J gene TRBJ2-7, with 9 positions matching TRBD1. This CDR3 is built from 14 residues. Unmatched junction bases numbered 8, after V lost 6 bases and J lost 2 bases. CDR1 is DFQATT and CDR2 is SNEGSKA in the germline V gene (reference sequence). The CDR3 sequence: CSAPGQGIAYEQYF. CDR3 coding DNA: TGCAGTGCACCGGGACAGGGAATAGCCTACGAGCAGTACTTC.